This TCR beta chain was sequenced during a study of shared clonotypes between healthy human individuals. On the study more broadly: There were three CD4 naive, three CD4 memory, two CD8 naive and one CD8 memory plates per donor.

This CDR3 has 15 amino acids. The V gene end was trimmed by 2 bases and the J gene end by 4 bases; junction bases not matched to a gene: 7. The germline V gene encodes CDR1 SGHNT and CDR2 YYREEE (reference sequence). Only in-frame clones appear in the TCRdb table, and some are missing; sequencing was by immunoSEQ multiplex PCR. The sample records more than 2,000,000 clones, 85% to 95% being singletons. The sample comprised naive CD4+ T cells from PBMCs. As to subset: CD45RA+ positively selected. This TCR came from a man between 18 and 35 years old in good health. Some clones in this sample may be carry-over from other donors' samples. The chain is built from TRBV5-4 and TRBJ2-5, with TRBD2 matching over 8 bases. The CDR3 DNA follows: TGTGCCAGCAGCTTCTGGTCGGGAGGGGGAGAGACCCAGTACTTC. Residues: CASSFWSGGGETQYF.